These 7 T cell receptor beta chains originate from one sample sequenced in a study of CD8 T cells in Susac syndrome. Random hexamers served to reverse transcribe roughly 0.45 to 1 ug RNA. In TCRdb, the immunoSEQ multiplex PCR reads were re-called with MiXCR into one record per CDR3 protein. The sample holds about 300,000 distinct CDR3 sequences, roughly 85% seen once. Input material: CD8+ T cells from PBMCs. All receptors derive from a human donor with multiple sclerosis.

The chain recombines TRBV6-2 or TRBV6-3 with TRBJ2-2; D unclear. The CDR3 has 16 residues. Germline V gene data show CDR1 as MNHEY and CDR2 as SVGEGT. V was shortened by 1 base and J by 0 bases, with 9 bases between the two germline ends. The CDR3 DNA reads TGTGCCAGCAGTTACTGGTTTGGAACGAACACCGGGGAGCTGTTTTTT. Translation gives CASSYWFGTNTGELFF.

The chain is built from TRBV4-3 and TRBJ1-5; no definite D call. There are 18 residues in the CDR3. Trimming removed 0 bases from V and 3 bases from J, with 18 bases in between. The V gene's germline CDR1 is LGHNA and CDR2 YSLEER. Here the CDR3 DNA reads TGCGCCAGCAGCCAAGATACTTGGGAAGGTACTGACAATCAGCCCCAGCATTTT. Translation gives CASSQDTWEGTDNQPQHF.

V gene TRBV7-9 combines with J gene TRBJ2-1; TRBD2 aligns across 12 bases. Germline V gene lookup returns CDR1 SEHNR and CDR2 FQNEAQ (reference sequence). The V segment lost 10 bases and the J segment 4 bases; nucleotides outside the gene matches: 8. The CDR3 is 15 residues long. CDR3 DNA sequence: TGTGCCACCACCTGGACTAGCGGGATGTACAATGAGCAGTTCTTC. It is translated as CATTWTSGMYNEQFF.

The chain is built from TRBV4-3 and TRBJ2-1, with TRBD2 identical over 12 bases. The ends lost 1 base at V and 4 bases at J; junction bases unmatched: 2. The CDR3 spans 16 residues. From germline, CDR1 is LGHNA and CDR2 YSLEER. CDR3 residues: CASSQGTSGVYNEQFF. CDR3 sequence (DNA): TGCGCCAGCAGCCAAGGGACTAGCGGGGTTTACAATGAGCAGTTCTTC.

The V gene is TRBV7-3, the J gene TRBJ2-2, with D possibly being TRBD1 or TRBD2 (5 bases each). There are 18 residues in the CDR3. Per germline, CDR1 SGHTA and CDR2 FQGTGA. V was trimmed by 4 bases and J by 6 bases, leaving 24 bases between them. CDR3 sequence reads: CASSSQGLRTGGSGELFF. CDR3 bases: TGTGCCAGCAGCTCCCAAGGTCTCCGAACAGGAGGTTCCGGGGAGCTGTTTTTT.

The rearrangement links TRBV3-1 to TRBJ2-5; weak D call: TRBD2 (5 bases). This CDR3 comprises 14 residues. Germline CDR1 LGHDT, CDR2 YNNKEL (reference sequence). Deletions cut 1 base from V and 6 bases from J, with 12 bases between. Here the CDR3 DNA reads TGTGCCAGCAGCCAAGTGGACGGGAAGAAGACCCAGTACTTC. This sequence encodes CASSQVDGKKTQYF.

The CDR3 DNA is TGTGCCAGCAGCTTAGGAGGGATCGGCAATCAGCCCCAGCATTTT. Protein product: CASSLGGIGNQPQHF. This rearrangement joins TRBV7-9 to TRBJ1-5; D unresolved. This CDR3 comprises 15 residues. V was clipped by 1 base and J by 2 bases, with 9 bases between them. CDR1 is SEHNR, CDR2 FQNEAQ, per germline (reference sequence).